This T cell receptor beta chain appears in the sequencing data of a study of technical replicates of blood from a handful of donors. After removal of 7 bases from V and 0 bases from J, the junction contained 12 bases not matched to a gene. CDR3 length equals 18 residues. From germline, CDR1 is LGHNT and CDR2 FRNRAP. This clone was counted once. Here immunoSEQ multiplex PCR was the method, and the copy in TCRdb shows in-frame clones only, minus some. The sample comprises tens of thousands of clones, around 95% of which are singletons, and 4.2% rests with the top ten. V and J are TRBV12-5 and TRBJ1-4, with 9 bases fitting TRBD1. The sequence derives from a human donor in good health. Some clones in this sample may be carry-over from other donors' samples. The sequencing input was PBMCs. The chain's CDR3 is CASASPSGQGATNEKLFF. CDR3 bases: TGTGCTAGTGCGTCGCCTTCGGGACAGGGTGCAACTAATGAAAAACTGTTTTTT.